Shown below are 21 T cell receptor beta chains from a single sample sequenced in a study of blood T cell repertoires in COVID-19. Using immunoSEQ multiplex PCR, the repertoire was profiled, and TCRdb retains in-frame clones only, with some absent. The table lists roughly 250,000 clones, 80% to 90% of them singletons. The sequenced sample consisted of peripheral blood. These receptors were taken from a man in his forties with acute or convalescent COVID-19.

V gene TRBV5-4 combines with J gene TRBJ2-2; possible D gene TRBD1, 5 bases. The CDR3 runs 16 residues. Trimming cost V 0 bases and J 0 bases, with 9 bases left between them. CDR1 is SGHNT and CDR2 is YYREEE in the germline V gene (reference sequence). This CDR3 is CASSLGRAPNTGELFF. The DNA for the CDR3 is TGTGCCAGCAGCTTGGGCAGGGCGCCGAACACCGGGGAGCTGTTTTTT.

The CDR3 loop reads CASSTRMEGGGYTF. DNA of the CDR3: TGTGCCAGCAGCACCCGAATGGAGGGCGGCGGCTACACCTTC. The chain is built from TRBV5-4 and TRBJ1-2; D not certain. The V and J ends lost 4 bases and 8 bases respectively, with 18 bases between them. The CDR3 has 14 residues. Germline V gene lookup returns CDR1 SGHNT and CDR2 YYREEE (reference sequence).

The chain is built from TRBV28 and TRBJ1-2, with a possible D match to TRBD1 (5 bases). Germline V gene lookup returns CDR1 MDHEN and CDR2 SYDVKM. With 6 bases removed from V and 1 base from J, the gap between germline ends came to 12 bases. CDR3 length: 14 residues. CDR3 sequence reads: CASSAPQVNYGYTF. Here the CDR3 DNA reads TGTGCCAGCAGCGCCCCACAGGTTAACTATGGCTACACCTTC.

V and J are TRBV11-3 and TRBJ2-1; 11 bases align to TRBD2. V was pared by 6 bases and J by 8 bases, with 12 bases of the junction left unmatched. Germline V gene lookup returns CDR1 SGHNT and CDR2 YENEEA. CDR3 length: 16 amino acids. The CDR3 reads CASSQGSGGAWDEQFF. CDR3 DNA: TGTGCCAGCAGTCAGGGTAGCGGGGGGGCGTGGGATGAGCAGTTCTTC.

V and J are TRBV5-1 and TRBJ2-3, with a weak D call TRBD2 (7 bases). The CDR3 covers 16 residues. Germline CDR1 reads SGHRS; CDR2 reads YFSETQ. V was cut by 3 bases and J by 2 bases, with 16 bases left in between. The CDR3 protein is CASSWGWRGHTDTQYF. The CDR3, as DNA: TGCGCCAGCAGCTGGGGGTGGCGGGGGCACACAGATACGCAGTATTTT.

The genes are TRBV7-9 and TRBJ2-3; 13 bases line up with TRBD2. The CDR3 covers 16 residues. Germline-derived CDR1 and CDR2 are SEHNR and FQNEAQ (reference sequence). Trimming at V came to 5 bases and at J to 4 bases, leaving 6 bases not matched to a gene. The DNA for the CDR3 is TGTGCCAGCAGCCCTACTAGCGGGGGGGCGGCAGATACGCAGTATTTT. Translation: CASSPTSGGAADTQYF.

The gene calls are TRBV6-5 and TRBJ1-1; 7 positions match TRBD1. The CDR3 covers 15 residues. V lost 6 bases to trimming and J lost 0 bases; unmatched junction nucleotides: 7. The germline gives CDR1 MNHEY, CDR2 SVGAGI. The CDR3 is CASRGSGQMNTEAFF. The DNA for the CDR3 is TGTGCCAGCAGGGGGTCGGGACAGATGAACACTGAAGCTTTCTTT.

The chain employs TRBV7-3 and TRBJ1-2; D might be TRBD1 (6 bases). The ends were cut back, 5 bases at V and 5 bases at J, with 21 bases in the middle. Germline loops: CDR1 SGHTA, CDR2 FQGTGA. This CDR3 region has 16 residues. Written as DNA, the CDR3 is TGTGCCAGCAGCGCCTCGGGGGGGCAGAGTCTATATGGCTACACCTTC. Encoded protein: CASSASGGQSLYGYTF.

The V and J genes are TRBV6-5 and TRBJ2-7; 8 positions agree with TRBD2. Germline CDR1 and CDR2: MNHEY and SVGAGI. The CDR3 runs 15 residues. V dropped 4 bases and J dropped 2; count of bases not matched to a gene: 7. The CDR3 DNA reads TGTGCCAGCAGTTTGTCGGGGGGGTTCCCCTACGAGCAGTACTTC. It codes for CASSLSGGFPYEQYF.

The chain recombines TRBV21-1 with TRBJ1-5; the table's D call, TRBD1, was not checked against the DNA. TRBV21-1 is shown as a pseudogene. This CDR3 has 14 amino acids. CDR3 in amino acids: CASSKGTGDQPQHF. CDR3 nucleotide sequence: TGTGCCAGCAGCAAAGGGACAGGGGACCAGCCCCAGCATTTT.

Notes on this clone: The identical CDR3 is also encoded by other nucleotide sequences in the sample. The chain employs TRBV3-1 (or the pseudogene TRBV3-2) and TRBJ2-1, with 10 bases fitting TRBD1. CDR3 length: 15 amino acids. Germline assignment: CDR1 LGHDT and CDR2 YNNKEL (reference sequence). The junction had 7 bases not matched to a gene; V was cut back by 4 bases and J by 7 bases. The CDR3 DNA is TGTGCCAGCAGCCCCAGGGACAGGGGTGGAAATGAGCAGTTCTTC. Translated, it gives CASSPRDRGGNEQFF.

The genes are TRBV7-9 and TRBJ2-3; 7 nucleotides match TRBD2. There are 13 residues in the CDR3. CDR1 SEHNR and CDR2 FQNEAQ come from the germline V gene (reference sequence). Unmatched junction bases numbered 6, after V lost 6 bases and J lost 6 bases. The CDR3 here is CASRMREGDTQYF. The CDR3 coding sequence is TGTGCCAGCAGGATGAGGGAGGGGGATACGCAGTATTTT.

The J gene is TRBJ2-2, the V gene TRBV5-5; D might be TRBD1 (6 bases). CDR3 length: 16 residues. CDR1 and CDR2 from the germline V gene are SGHKS and YYEKEE (reference sequence). V gave up 4 bases and J gave up 5 bases, with 18 bases separating them. Here the CDR3 reads CASSTDRSGGTGELFF. The CDR3 nucleotides read TGTGCCAGCAGCACCGACAGGTCTGGAGGAACCGGGGAGCTGTTTTTT.

The chain combines TRBV7-8 with TRBJ1-6; D is uncertain. V was pared by 5 bases and J by 4 bases, with 3 bases between. The CDR3 runs 12 residues. CDR1 and CDR2 (germline): SGHVS, FQNEAQ. The CDR3 sequence: CASSPYNSPLHF. Written as DNA, the CDR3 is TGTGCCAGCAGCCCATATAATTCACCCCTCCACTTT.

The chain links TRBV15 to TRBJ2-1, with 9 bases matching TRBD2. This CDR3 region has 18 residues. V lost 0 bases, J lost 0 bases, and 6 bases stayed unmatched. The germline V gene encodes CDR1 LNHNV and CDR2 YYDKDF (reference sequence). The CDR3 DNA reads TGTGCCACCAGCAGAGAGGGCGGGGGGGCCAGCTCCTACAATGAGCAGTTCTTC. Its protein product is CATSREGGGASSYNEQFF.

V gene TRBV5-4 combines with J gene TRBJ1-2; 7 nucleotides agree with TRBD1. The length of the CDR3 is 15 residues. Looked up from germline, CDR1 is SGHNT and CDR2 is YYREEE (reference sequence). The V gene end was trimmed by 4 bases and the J gene end by 8 bases; junction bases not matched to a gene: 14. The CDR3 here is CASSADSDRIYGYTF. For the CDR3, the DNA is TGTGCCAGCAGCGCCGACTCGGACAGGATTTACGGCTACACCTTC.

The chain carries TRBV9 and TRBJ2-7; TRBD1 aligns across 8 bases. V was pared by 0 bases and J by 10 bases, with 6 bases of the junction left unmatched. From germline, CDR1 is SGDLS and CDR2 YYNGEE. The CDR3 runs 13 residues. Here the CDR3 DNA reads TGTGCCAGCAGCGTAGGGGGACAGGCGCTACAGTACTTC. It is translated as CASSVGGQALQYF.

The chain links TRBV2 to TRBJ1-5; D gene uncertain. Germline V gives CDR1 SNHLY, CDR2 FYNNEI. The CDR3 length is 13 residues. V lost 7 bases to trimming and J lost 0 bases, with 7 bases between them. In nucleotides, the CDR3 is TGTGCCAGCAAGGAGAATAGCAATCAGCCCCAGCATTTT. The encoded protein is CASKENSNQPQHF.

V usage is TRBV18 and J usage is TRBJ1-3; possibly TRBD1 for D (6 bases). The germline V gene has CDR1 KGHSH and CDR2 LQKENI. CDR3 length: 16 amino acids. The V end lost 3 bases, the J end lost 3 bases, and 15 bases lay between the germline ends. CDR3 residues: CASSPYRDSGGNTIYF. The CDR3 DNA reads TGTGCCAGCTCACCCTACAGGGATTCGGGTGGAAACACCATATATTTT.

This chain uses TRBV5-1 with TRBJ1-1, with 9 bases lining up with TRBD1. The ends lost 2 bases at V and 1 base at J; junction bases unmatched: 6. Germline-derived CDR1 and CDR2 are SGHRS and YFSETQ. The CDR3 has 16 amino acids. CDR3 DNA sequence: TGCGCCAGCAGCTTCACTGGACAGGGGACGAACACTGAAGCTTTCTTT. It yields the protein CASSFTGQGTNTEAFF.

The chain has TRBV25-1 and TRBJ2-7; D uncertain. The CDR3 extends over 13 amino acids. V shed 6 bases and J shed 1 base, with 10 bases lying between them. Germline V gene lookup returns CDR1 MGHDK and CDR2 SYGVNS. CDR3 sequence: CASSSVGSYEQYF. The CDR3 DNA is TGTGCCAGCAGCAGCGTCGGATCCTACGAGCAGTACTTC.